Listed below are T cell receptor beta chains from one sample, sequenced in a study of follicular helper T cells after annual influenza vaccination. The table came from immunoSEQ multiplex PCR; TCRdb's copy has only in-frame clones and leaves some out. The profile shows 25,000 to 35,000 clones, more than 80% of them singletons. The input for sequencing was CXCR5+ CD38- circulating T follicular helper cells from blood, taken on the day of influenza vaccination. The receptors shown here come from an adult who received the influenza vaccine. CDR3s leave out the opening cysteine and the closing phenylalanine or tryptophan. A D gene is named only where the DNA matches it firmly.

v_gene,j_gene,d_gene,CDR3aa
TRBV5-1,TRBJ1-3,TRBD1,ASSLTGTGLNTIY
TRBV6-5,TRBJ1-2,.,ASRRGGSRGYT
TRBV5-4,TRBJ2-6,TRBD1,ASSLPDRAFSGANVLT
TRBV6-5,TRBJ1-6,.,ASSKGAGNSPLH
TRBV4-2,TRBJ1-1,.,ASSQDGGLMNTEAF
TRBV11-2,TRBJ2-3,.,ASSLRGHTTDTQY
TRBV7-8,TRBJ1-2,.,ASSSREGSYGYT
TRBV7-3,TRBJ1-6,TRBD1,ASSPGTGPSPLH
TRBV29-1,TRBJ1-2,.,SVGTNYGYT
TRBV5-1,TRBJ1-6,TRBD1,ASKASGTGMNSPLH
TRBV18,TRBJ1-2,TRBD1,ASSPEGQGFYGYT
TRBV6-5,TRBJ2-3,.,ASSTRGARTDTQY
TRBV11-2,TRBJ2-3,.,ASSLGGGTQY
TRBV5-6,TRBJ2-5,.,ASSPIGRSSEGAQY
TRBV5-6,TRBJ2-2,TRBD2,ASSRDYTNTGELF
TRBV7-8,TRBJ2-7,TRBD1,ASSLGQGKGEQY
TRBV28,TRBJ1-1,.,ASSQIPAYTEAF
TRBV7-8,TRBJ1-6,TRBD1,ASSWTGGGSPLH
TRBV11-2,TRBJ2-7,.,ASSLGGLYEQY
TRBV11-2,TRBJ2-5,TRBD1,ASSLDWDRGETQY